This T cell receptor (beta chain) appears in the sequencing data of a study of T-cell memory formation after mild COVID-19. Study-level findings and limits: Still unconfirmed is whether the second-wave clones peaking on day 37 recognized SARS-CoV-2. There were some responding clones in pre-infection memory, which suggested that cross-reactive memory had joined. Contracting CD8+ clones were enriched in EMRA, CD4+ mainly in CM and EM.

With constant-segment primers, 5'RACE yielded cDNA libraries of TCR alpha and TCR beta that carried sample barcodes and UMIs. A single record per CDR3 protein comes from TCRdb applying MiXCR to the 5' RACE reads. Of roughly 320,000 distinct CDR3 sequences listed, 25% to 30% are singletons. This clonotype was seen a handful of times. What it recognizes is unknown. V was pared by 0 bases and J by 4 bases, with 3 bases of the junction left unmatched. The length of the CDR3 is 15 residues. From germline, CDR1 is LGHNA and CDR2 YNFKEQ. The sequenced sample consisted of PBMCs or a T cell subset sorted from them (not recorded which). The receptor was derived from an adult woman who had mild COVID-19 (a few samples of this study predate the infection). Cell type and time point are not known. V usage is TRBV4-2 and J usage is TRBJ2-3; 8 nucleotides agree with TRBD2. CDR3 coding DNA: TGTGCCAGCAGCCAAGATACGGGGGGGCCAGATACGCAGTATTTT. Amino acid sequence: CASSQDTGGPDTQYF.